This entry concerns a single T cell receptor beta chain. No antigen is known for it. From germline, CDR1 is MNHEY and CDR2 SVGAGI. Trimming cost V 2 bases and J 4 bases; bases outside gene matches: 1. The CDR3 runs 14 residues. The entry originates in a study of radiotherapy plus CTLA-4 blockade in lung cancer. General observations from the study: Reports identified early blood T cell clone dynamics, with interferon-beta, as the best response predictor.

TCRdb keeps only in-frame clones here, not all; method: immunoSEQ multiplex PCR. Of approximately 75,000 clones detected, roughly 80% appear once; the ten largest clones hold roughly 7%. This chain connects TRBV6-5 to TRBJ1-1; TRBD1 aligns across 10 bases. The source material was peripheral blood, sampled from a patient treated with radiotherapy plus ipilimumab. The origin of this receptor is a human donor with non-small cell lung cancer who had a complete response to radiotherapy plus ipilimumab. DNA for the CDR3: TGTGCCAGCAGTTACAGGACAGGGGGCACTGAAGCTTTCTTT. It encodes CASSYRTGGTEAFF.